These 32 T cell receptor beta chains came from one sample sequenced in a study of T-cell reconstitution after alpha-beta-depleted transplantation in children. Construction of the TCRbeta library involved unique molecular identifiers. A single record per CDR3 protein comes from TCRdb applying MiXCR to the PCR reads. Here the sample spans 100,000 to 130,000 distinct CDR3 sequences, roughly 6.1% being singletons. The sample here was PBMCs, mostly from graft donor cells, taken 360 days after TCRalphabeta/CD19-depleted stem cell transplant. Receptor source: a male patient aged 2 to 10 who had a stem cell transplant for acute lymphoblastic leukemia, so the T cells may come from the graft donor.

The CDR3 DNA reads as TGTGCCAGCAGACCTCATGGGAAGAGCACAGATACGCAGTATTTT. Translating gives CASRPHGKSTDTQYF. The rearrangement uses TRBV25-1 and TRBJ2-3; D unresolved. This CDR3 is built from 15 residues. The germline V gene encodes CDR1 MGHDK and CDR2 SYGVNS. With 6 bases removed from V and 0 bases from J, the gap between germline ends came to 13 bases. The variable domain in full, with the rest retrieved from reference TRBV25-1 and TRBJ2-3, is EADIYQTPRYLVIGTGKKITLECSQTMGHDKMYWYQQDPGMELHLIHYSYGVNSTEKGDLSSESTVSRIRTEHFPLTLESARPSHTSQYLCASRPHGKSTDTQYFGPGTRLTVL.

The V call is TRBV25-1, the J call TRBJ1-6; weak D call: TRBD1 (6 bases). Germline CDR1 reads MGHDK; CDR2 reads SYGVNS. The germline V and J ends were trimmed by 3 bases and 4 bases, with 7 bases remaining between them. The CDR3 runs to 14 residues. CDR3: CASSEDSYNSPLHF. CDR3 coding DNA: TGTGCCAGCAGTGAGGACAGTTATAATTCACCCCTCCACTTT.

There are many counts of this clonotype. In DNA form, the CDR3 reads TGTGCCAGCAGTTTTCCCCGCCGAGGGGATGAGCAGTTCTTC. This sequence encodes CASSFPRRGDEQFF. The chain combines TRBV12-3 or TRBV12-4 with TRBJ2-1; D could derive from TRBD1 or TRBD2 (5 bases each). V lost 3 bases and J lost 8, with 14 bases in between. This CDR3 comprises 14 residues.

In this sample, this clonotype turned up many times. This chain joins TRBV28 and TRBJ1-5; TRBD1 agrees at 8 bases. The germline V gene encodes CDR1 MDHEN and CDR2 SYDVKM. This CDR3 has 15 amino acids. J gave up 8 bases and V 7 bases, and 13 bases lay outside the gene matches. CDR3 sequence reads: CASTILTGAGEPQHF. The CDR3 DNA is TGTGCCAGCACCATTCTGACAGGGGCAGGGGAGCCCCAGCATTTT.

This clonotype was detected a few times. J is TRBJ2-7 and V is TRBV11-1; 10 nucleotides match TRBD2. CDR1 and CDR2 (germline): SGHAT, FQDESV (reference sequence). Losses at the gene ends were 6 bases for V and 2 bases for J; bases not matched to a gene: 19. The CDR3 extends over 19 amino acids. This CDR3 is CASSSFRDLGTSAAYEQYF. CDR3 coding DNA: TGTGCCAGCAGTTCCTTTCGGGATCTCGGGACTAGCGCCGCCTACGAGCAGTACTTC.

The chain recombines TRBV5-6 with TRBJ2-4; 8 bases agree with TRBD1. The CDR3 covers 15 residues. Germline CDR1 and CDR2: SGHDT and YYEEEE. The trim removed 3 bases at V and 8 bases at J, leaving 10 bases unmatched. The CDR3 is CASSSRQGAVDIQYF. The CDR3 region has the DNA TGTGCCAGCAGCTCGCGTCAGGGGGCTGTAGACATTCAGTACTTC.

This clonotype was observed many times. The chain combines TRBV4-2 with TRBJ2-3; 10 positions match TRBD2. The CDR3 is made up of 18 amino acids. After removal of 0 bases from V and 5 bases from J, the junction contained 11 bases not matched to a gene. Germline CDR1 is LGHNA and CDR2 is YNFKEQ. The CDR3 region is CASSQDILRASGRDTQYF. As DNA, the CDR3 is TGTGCCAGCAGCCAAGATATCCTTAGGGCTAGCGGGAGAGATACGCAGTATTTT.

The sample holds a few counts of this clonotype. This sequence joins TRBV6-5 and TRBJ2-7, with 7 positions matching TRBD1. Unmatched junction bases numbered 8, after V lost 4 bases and J lost 5 bases. Germline V gene lookup returns CDR1 MNHEY and CDR2 SVGAGI. This CDR3 spans 14 amino acids. The CDR3 nucleotides are TGTGCCAGCAGTTCATCGACAGGGAGAAACGAGCAGTACTTC. This translates into CASSSSTGRNEQYF.

This clonotype was detected many times. The rearrangement uses TRBV4-3 and TRBJ2-1; 8 positions match TRBD2. The CDR3 has 17 amino acids. Per germline, CDR1 LGHNA and CDR2 YSLEER. Unmatched junction bases numbered 8, after V lost 0 bases and J lost 4 bases. As DNA, the CDR3 is TGCGCCAGCAGCCAAGAAGGCGGCGGGGGGCTTTACAATGAGCAGTTCTTC. Translating gives CASSQEGGGGLYNEQFF.

About this clonotype: No conserved phenylalanine or tryptophan is present at the end of the CDR3, so a read error is the likely explanation. The gene calls are TRBV11-3 and TRBJ1-6; a weak D match, TRBD1 (6 bases). Germline-derived CDR1 and CDR2 are SGHNT and YENEEA. CDR3 length: 14 residues. As DNA, the CDR3 is TGTGCCGGCAGCTTACAGGGTAGGGGTTCACCCCTCCACTTA. This translates into CAGSLQGRGSPLHL.

In its sample, this clonotype was seen many times. The chain is built from TRBV12-5 and TRBJ1-2, with 7 bases aligning to TRBD1. The CDR3 is 14 residues long. Germline V lookup: CDR1 LGHNT, CDR2 FRNRAP. J lost 2 bases, V lost 6 bases, and 6 bases had no gene match. The CDR3 protein is CASGSGTANYGYTF. The CDR3 nucleotides read TGTGCTAGTGGCTCCGGGACAGCCAACTATGGCTACACCTTC.

In this sample, this clonotype turned up many times. CDR3 sequence: CASSKRFWSFRSYEQYF. The CDR3 DNA reads as TGTGCCAGCAGCAAACGTTTCTGGTCTTTCCGTTCCTACGAGCAGTACTTC. The V and J genes are TRBV21-1 and TRBJ2-7. TRBV21-1 corresponds to a pseudogene. The CDR3 is 17 amino acids.

The rearrangement uses TRBV20-1 and TRBJ2-5; 7 bases fit TRBD2. Germline V lookup: CDR1 DFQATT, CDR2 SNEGSKA (reference sequence). The CDR3 runs 16 residues. The V gene end was trimmed by 6 bases and the J gene end by 2 bases; junction bases not matched to a gene: 15. This chain's CDR3 is CSANSLADATQETQYF. The CDR3 DNA reads as TGCAGTGCCAACAGCCTAGCGGATGCCACACAAGAGACCCAGTACTTC.

At least ten counts were recorded for this clonotype. The chain recombines TRBV24-1 with TRBJ2-5; TRBD2 is a possible D gene (5 bases). The CDR3 totals 13 residues. CDR1 is KGHDR, CDR2 SFDVKD, per germline. Trimming took off 4 bases at V and 3 bases at J, with 8 bases between the two ends. The CDR3 DNA is TGTGCCACCAGTGACCAGGAGGAAGAGACCCAGTACTTC. Translating gives CATSDQEEETQYF.

Many counts were recorded for this clonotype. The rearrangement joins TRBV11-2 to TRBJ2-5; D is undetermined. The V gene's germline CDR1 is SGHAT and CDR2 FQNNGV. The V gene lost 5 bases and the J gene lost 4 bases, with 11 bases spanning the gap. The length of the CDR3 is 13 residues. DNA of the CDR3: TGTGCCAGCAGCGCGGAAGTAGTAGAGACCCAGTACTTC. This sequence encodes CASSAEVVETQYF.

At least ten counts were recorded for this clonotype. This chain joins TRBV6-2 or TRBV6-3 and TRBJ2-2; perhaps TRBD2 as D (6 bases). Looked up from germline, CDR1 is MNHEY and CDR2 is SVGEGT. With 0 bases removed from V and 7 bases from J, the gap between germline ends came to 15 bases. The CDR3 runs to 16 residues. This CDR3 reads CASSYSTGSKIGELFF. The DNA for the CDR3 is TGTGCCAGCAGTTACTCGACCGGGAGTAAGATCGGGGAGCTGTTTTTT.

Details on this clonotype: This could be a read error, since a much larger clone is one nucleotide away. CDR3: CTSSLAKGWTEAFF. DNA for the CDR3: TGTACCAGCAGCTTGGCCAAAGGCTGGACTGAAGCTTTCTTT. The chain recombines TRBV5-6 with TRBJ1-1; D is undetermined. Germline V gives CDR1 SGHDT, CDR2 YYEEEE. The CDR3 totals 14 residues.

This clonotype was seen repeatedly, ten times or more. The rearrangement uses TRBV5-1 and TRBJ2-7; 13 bases are shared with TRBD2. J gave up 6 bases and V 5 bases, and 8 bases lay outside the gene matches. Germline lookup yields CDR1 SGHRS and CDR2 YFSETQ. CDR3 length: 15 residues. CDR3 region: CASRARTSGRSEQYF. For the CDR3, the DNA is TGCGCCAGCAGAGCGAGGACTAGCGGGAGAAGCGAGCAGTACTTC. Supplemented by reference TRBV5-1 and TRBJ2-7, the full variable domain reads KAGVTQTPRYLIKTRGQQVTLSCSPISGHRSVSWYQQTPGQGLQFLFEYFSETQRNKGNFPGRFSGRQFSNSRSEMNVSTLELGDSALYLCASRARTSGRSEQYFGPGTRLTVT.

The chain uses TRBV9 and TRBJ2-7; TRBD1 might be the D (7 bases). V was pared by 3 bases and J by 2 bases, with 12 bases between. Germline V gene sequence: CDR1 SGDLS, CDR2 YYNGEE. The CDR3 has 14 amino acids. The CDR3 DNA follows: TGTGCCAGCAGCGAGGGGGGACAGCCCTACGAGCAGTACTTC. It specifies CASSEGGQPYEQYF. The whole variable domain, filled in from reference TRBV9 and TRBJ2-7, reads DSGVTQTPKHLITATGQRVTLRCSPRSGDLSVYWYQQSLDQGLQFLIQYYNGEERAKGNILERFSAQQFPDLHSELNLSSLELGDSALYFCASSEGGQPYEQYFGPGTRLTVT.

This clonotype was seen ten or more times. V gene TRBV27 combines with J gene TRBJ2-3; D remains unclear. Germline V lookup: CDR1 MNHEY, CDR2 SMNVEV (reference sequence). The CDR3 is 12 amino acids. The ends were cut back, 4 bases at V and 5 bases at J, with 7 bases in the middle. The CDR3 is CASSWHGDTQYF. Written as DNA, the CDR3 is TGTGCCAGCAGTTGGCACGGAGATACGCAGTATTTT.

The chain recombines TRBV27 with TRBJ2-3; 11 nucleotides align to TRBD2. Germline trimming cut 4 bases from V and 7 bases from J; bases unmatched to any gene: 10. This CDR3 contains 16 residues. Germline assignment: CDR1 MNHEY and CDR2 SMNVEV (reference sequence). The CDR3 is CASSSRLAGKENTQYF. In DNA form, the CDR3 reads TGTGCCAGCAGTTCCCGACTAGCGGGGAAAGAAAATACGCAGTATTTT.

This clonotype was counted at least ten times. The chain uses TRBV13 and TRBJ2-1, with a tentative D call TRBD1 (6 bases). With 4 bases removed from V and 3 bases from J, the gap between germline ends came to 10 bases. This CDR3 region has 14 residues. Germline lookup yields CDR1 PRHDT and CDR2 FYEKMQ (reference sequence). CDR3 loop: CASSYGTNYNEQFF. CDR3 DNA: TGTGCCAGCAGCTACGGGACAAACTACAATGAGCAGTTCTTC.

The chain is built from TRBV28 and TRBJ1-2; tentative D call: TRBD1 (6 bases). The V end lost 8 bases, the J end lost 6 bases, and 10 bases lay between the germline ends. The CDR3 sequence is 11 residues long. Germline V CDR1 and CDR2: MDHEN, SYDVKM. The DNA of the CDR3 is TGTGCCAGCGGGGGGCCTGATGGCTACACCTTC. Translating gives CASGGPDGYTF.

The rearrangement links TRBV9 to TRBJ2-1; no clear D gene. CDR1 and CDR2 from the germline V gene are SGDLS and YYNGEE. V was shortened by 3 bases and J by 4 bases, with 11 bases between the two germline ends. The CDR3 spans 14 residues. The CDR3 DNA is TGTGCCAGCAGCGCCTTCCCTGATTACAATGAGCAGTTCTTC. Translated, it gives CASSAFPDYNEQFF.

This clonotype was recorded many times. The chain has TRBV28 and TRBJ1-5, with D possibly being TRBD1 (5 bases). The length of the CDR3 is 15 residues. In germline, CDR1 is MDHEN, CDR2 SYDVKM. V lost 3 bases and J 5 bases, leaving 14 bases between the germline ends. CDR3 in DNA: TGTGCCAGCAGTTTCCTTGACAGTTTATATCAGCCCCAGCATTTT. It codes for CASSFLDSLYQPQHF.

Only a few counts were recorded for this clonotype. This rearrangement joins TRBV10-3 to TRBJ2-7; 7 bases line up with TRBD1. Germline trimming cut 4 bases from V and 2 bases from J; bases unmatched to any gene: 8. Germline V gene sequence: CDR1 ENHRY, CDR2 SYGVKD. The CDR3 is made up of 15 amino acids. CDR3: CAISGTGTATYEQYF. CDR3 nucleotide sequence: TGTGCCATCAGTGGGACCGGGACAGCTACCTACGAGCAGTACTTC.

Of note for this clonotype: This may come from a read error, since a much larger clone is one base off. The CDR3 does not end in the conserved phenylalanine or tryptophan, so this is likely a read error. The chain joins TRBV15 to TRBJ2-1; perhaps D is TRBD1 or TRBD2 (5 bases each). The V end was cut by 4 bases, the J end by 10 bases, with 17 bases between. In germline, CDR1 is LNHNV, CDR2 YYDKDF (reference sequence). CDR3 length: 14 residues. This CDR3 is CATSKRPGAVEQFY. CDR3 bases: TGTGCCACCAGCAAGAGGCCCGGGGCTGTGGAGCAGTTCTAC.

This clonotype has at least ten counts. V usage is TRBV12-3 or TRBV12-4 and J usage is TRBJ2-5, with D maybe TRBD1 (6 bases). The CDR3 totals 13 residues. The ends were cut back, 3 bases at V and 6 bases at J, with 11 bases in the middle. The CDR3 protein is CASSFGQGKTQYF. The CDR3 nucleotides read TGTGCCAGCAGTTTTGGGCAGGGGAAGACCCAGTACTTC.

This clonotype was picked up a small number of times. V gene TRBV11-2 combines with J gene TRBJ2-7; 8 bases fit TRBD1. This CDR3 contains 14 residues. V shed 0 bases and J 7 bases; nucleotides not matched to a gene: 5. Germline V gene sequence: CDR1 SGHAT, CDR2 FQNNGV. CDR3 in DNA: TGTGCCAGCAGCTTAGATGGGACAGGTTATGAGCAGTACTTC. This encodes CASSLDGTGYEQYF.

This clonotype was seen many times. The chain couples TRBV28 to TRBJ2-3; 8 positions agree with TRBD2. The CDR3 runs to 16 residues. V lost 2 bases and J lost 2; bases outside the gene matches: 6. Germline lookup yields CDR1 MDHEN and CDR2 SYDVKM. The CDR3 region has the DNA TGTGCCAGCAGTTTAGAACTAGCGGTTATCACAGATACGCAGTATTTT. Translation gives CASSLELAVITDTQYF.

This clonotype was picked up a small number of times. J is TRBJ2-5 and V is TRBV4-2, with 7 bases that match TRBD2. Germline V CDR1 and CDR2: LGHNA, YNFKEQ. The J segment lost 3 bases and the V segment lost 7 bases, leaving 11 bases of the junction unmatched. This CDR3 is 15 amino acids long. The CDR3 nucleotides are TGTGCCAGCAACTCAGGGAGGGAGGCGGAAGAGACCCAGTACTTC. It specifies CASNSGREAEETQYF.

This clonotype was seen only a few times. The chain has TRBV4-2 and TRBJ2-7, with TRBD1 matching 9 bases. J gave up 5 bases and V 0 bases, and 8 bases lay outside the gene matches. CDR1 LGHNA and CDR2 YNFKEQ come from the germline V gene. The CDR3 extends over 16 amino acids. The CDR3 protein is CASSQDYGDREDEQYF. The CDR3 DNA sequence: TGTGCCAGCAGCCAAGATTATGGGGACAGGGAGGACGAGCAGTACTTC.